The entry that follows covers one T cell receptor beta chain sequence. Antigen unknown. The data derive from a study of cytomegalovirus exposure and HLA in healthy donors. General study findings and limits: The study put 160 or so TCR beta chains on its list as cytomegalovirus-associated.

PCR employed 60 Vbeta and 13 Jbeta primers. TCRdb's table, derived via immunoSEQ multiplex PCR, lists solely in-frame clones and lacks some. The sample records some 100,000 clones, approximately 72% being singletons. Donors showed nominal health when sampled, although they likely had unrecorded immune exposures. The sequence derives from a male donor in good health and CMV-seropositive. The sequenced material came from PBMCs.

The CDR3 sequence: CASSAFRQGGIQYF. The DNA for the CDR3 is TGCGCCAGCAGCGCGTTCCGGCAGGGGGGCATTCAGTACTTC. The chain recombines TRBV5-1 with TRBJ2-4, with D maybe TRBD1 (7 bases). V shed 4 bases and J shed 9 bases, with 17 bases lying between them. Germline V gene lookup returns CDR1 SGHRS and CDR2 YFSETQ. The CDR3 consists of 14 residues.